The clone carrying this T cell receptor beta chain was seen only once. Its antigen is still unknown. This sample was taken from a study of T cell responses to AZD1222 COVID-19 vaccine. Study-level results: A mostly white British donor set with more females was recruited, and clonal diversity was possibly underestimated.

Germline V gives CDR1 KGHSH, CDR2 LQKENI. There are 19 residues in the CDR3. Trimming removed 8 bases from V and 6 bases from J; junction bases left unmatched: 24. Using immunoSEQ multiplex PCR, the repertoire was profiled, and TCRdb retains in-frame clones only, with some absent. The data contain about 260,000 clones, 93% of them singletons. Here the sequenced sample was peripheral blood, taken on day 0 of AZD1222 vaccination. This sequence joins TRBV18 and TRBJ1-5, with 8 bases aligning to TRBD1. This clonotype was obtained from an adult in good health. In DNA, the CDR3 is TGTGCCAGCACGCAACCCCGGGACAGGCGATTCCTAGTTAGTCAGCCCCAGCATTTT. It encodes CASTQPRDRRFLVSQPQHF.